These 14 T cell receptor beta chains were all obtained from the same sample, sequenced in a study of shared clonotypes between healthy human individuals. The method was immunoSEQ multiplex PCR; TCRdb's version includes in-frame clones alone and lacks a portion of them. Of about a million clones listed, roughly 70% are singletons. Material for sequencing was memory CD4+ T cells sorted from blood. As for subset: CD45RA-negative fraction. These receptors all stem from a man younger than 30 in good health.

In nucleotides, the CDR3 is TGTGCCAGCAGCTTGGCCGGGACGTCGGCCTACGAGCAGTACTTC. Translated, it gives CASSLAGTSAYEQYF. The genes are TRBV7-2 and TRBJ2-7; tentatively, D is TRBD1 or TRBD2 (5 bases each). The V gene's germline CDR1 is SGHTA and CDR2 FQGNSA. This CDR3 has 15 residues. V shed 3 bases and J shed 2 bases, with 14 bases lying between them. Variable domain in full (rest from reference TRBV7-2 and TRBJ2-7): GAGVSQSPSNKVTEKGKDVELRCDPISGHTALYWYRQSLGQGLEFLIYFQGNSAPDKSGLPSDRFSAERTGGSVSTLTIQRTQQEDSAVYLCASSLAGTSAYEQYFGPGTRLTVT.

By share, this clone ranks as medium-sized. The J gene is TRBJ1-1, the V gene TRBV11-2; no clear D. V lost 0 bases and J lost 6, with 8 bases in between. CDR3 length equals 13 residues. CDR1 and CDR2 (germline): SGHAT, FQNNGV. The CDR3 nucleotides read TGTGCCAGCAGCTTAGATCTAACTGCTGAAGCTTTCTTT. This gives the protein CASSLDLTAEAFF.

This chain joins TRBV28 and TRBJ1-4, with 9 bases matching TRBD1. This CDR3 is built from 15 residues. Germline-derived CDR1 and CDR2 are MDHEN and SYDVKM. Germline trimming cut 4 bases from V and 6 bases from J; bases unmatched to any gene: 6. The CDR3 is CASSWDRQGDEKLFF. The CDR3 bases are TGTGCCAGCAGTTGGGACCGACAGGGGGATGAAAAACTGTTTTTT.

The chain is built from TRBV7-2 and TRBJ2-1, with D unresolved. With 5 bases removed from V and 7 bases from J, the gap between germline ends came to 18 bases. This CDR3 is built from 15 residues. CDR1 is SGHTA, CDR2 FQGNSA, per germline. The CDR3 coding sequence is TGTGCCAGCAGCCTCCGCGTTCTAATGGGAAATGAGCAGTTCTTC. Its translation: CASSLRVLMGNEQFF.

This clone turned up a few times. Different DNA sequences within this sample yield the same CDR3. This sequence joins TRBV5-6 and TRBJ2-3; 9 positions match TRBD1. CDR3 size: 15 residues. Trimming took 3 bases from V and 1 from J; bases not matched to a gene: 3. The germline gives CDR1 SGHDT, CDR2 YYEEEE. DNA for the CDR3: TGTGCCAGCAGCTCGCGGACAGGGGGCACAGATACGCAGTATTTT. Protein: CASSSRTGGTDTQYF.

Comments on this clone: The sample holds other DNA sequences that translate to the same CDR3. The V and J genes are TRBV27 and TRBJ1-6, with 7 bases identical to TRBD1. The CDR3 is made up of 15 amino acids. With 5 bases clipped from V and 4 bases from J, the junction kept 5 bases outside the gene matches. Germline V CDR1 and CDR2: MNHEY, SMNVEV (reference sequence). CDR3 DNA: TGTGCCAGCAGTCCTACAGGGGTTTATAATTCACCCCTCCACTTT. As protein: CASSPTGVYNSPLHF.

As to this clone: A much larger clone lies one base from this, so it may be a read error. The chain uses TRBV6-1 and TRBJ1-5; 7 nucleotides agree with TRBD1. J gave up 5 bases and V 6 bases, and 4 bases lay outside the gene matches. The CDR3 extends over 13 amino acids. Germline V gene lookup returns CDR1 MNHNS and CDR2 SASEGT. The CDR3, as DNA: TGTGCCAGCAGCTGGACAGGAGATCAGCCCCAGCATTTT. As protein: CASSWTGDQPQHF.

This clone was recorded a few times. V usage is TRBV28 and J usage is TRBJ1-2; D call uncertain. Trimming took off 3 bases at V and 12 bases at J, with 5 bases between the two ends. Per germline, CDR1 MDHEN and CDR2 SYDVKM. The CDR3 contains 9 residues. CDR3 bases: TGTGCCAGCAGTTTGAACGACACCTTC. It is translated as CASSLNDTF.

CDR3 coding DNA: TGCAGCGACGAGTATGGCTACACCTTC. Its protein is CSDEYGYTF. This chain joins TRBV29-1 and TRBJ1-2, with D uncertain. CDR3 length: 9 residues. With 7 bases removed from V and 5 bases from J, the gap between germline ends came to 5 bases. CDR1 is SQVTM, CDR2 ANQGSEA, per germline.

This rearrangement joins TRBV11-2 to TRBJ2-1; no clear D gene. This CDR3 is built from 12 residues. Germline assignment: CDR1 SGHAT and CDR2 FQNNGV. Between the trimmed V and J ends, which lost 0 bases and 13 bases, there was a span of 10 bases. This chain's CDR3 is CASSLDRVSQFF. The CDR3 DNA sequence: TGTGCCAGCAGCTTAGATCGGGTTAGTCAGTTCTTC.

Of note for this clone: The sample has other DNA sequences that encode this CDR3 too. The chain combines TRBV5-4 with TRBJ2-5, with D perhaps assigned TRBD1 or TRBD2 (5 bases each). Trimming took off 0 bases at V and 5 bases at J, with 11 bases between the two ends. The CDR3 has 14 residues. CDR1 SGHNT and CDR2 YYREEE come from the germline V gene (reference sequence). The CDR3, as DNA: TGTGCCAGCAGCTTGGGGGGGTCACGCGAGACCCAGTACTTC. As protein: CASSLGGSRETQYF.

CDR3 sequence: CASSLVGSDTQYF. The CDR3 nucleotides are TGTGCCAGCAGCTTGGTGGGGTCAGATACGCAGTATTTT. V gene TRBV5-4 combines with J gene TRBJ2-3; D unclear. V lost 0 bases and J 4 bases, leaving 6 bases between the germline ends. Germline-derived CDR1 and CDR2 are SGHNT and YYREEE (reference sequence). The CDR3 extends over 13 amino acids.

The J gene is TRBJ2-5, the V gene TRBV7-9; tentatively, D is TRBD2 (6 bases). CDR1 and CDR2 (germline): SEHNR, FQNEAQ (reference sequence). This CDR3 region has 15 residues. Trimming removed 5 bases at V and 1 base at J, with 14 bases between. This chain's CDR3 is CASSTLAGFQETQYF. As DNA, the CDR3 is TGTGCCAGCAGCACCCTGGCGGGGTTCCAAGAGACCCAGTACTTC. The variable domain in full, completed from reference TRBV7-9 and TRBJ2-5, reads DTGVSQNPRHKITKRGQNVTFRCDPISEHNRLYWYRQTLGQGPEFLTYFQNEAQLEKSRLLSDRFSAERPKGSFSTLEIQRTEQGDSAMYLCASSTLAGFQETQYFGPGTRLLVL.

This rearrangement joins TRBV19 to TRBJ2-1, with D possibly TRBD2 on 5 matching bases. Germline CDR1 reads LNHDA; CDR2 reads SQIVND (reference sequence). CDR3 length: 15 residues. The V end lost 6 bases, the J end lost 1 base, and 13 bases lay between the germline ends. Here the CDR3 reads CASRTGERSYNEQFF. CDR3 nucleotide sequence: TGTGCCAGTAGGACCGGCGAGCGGTCCTACAATGAGCAGTTCTTC.